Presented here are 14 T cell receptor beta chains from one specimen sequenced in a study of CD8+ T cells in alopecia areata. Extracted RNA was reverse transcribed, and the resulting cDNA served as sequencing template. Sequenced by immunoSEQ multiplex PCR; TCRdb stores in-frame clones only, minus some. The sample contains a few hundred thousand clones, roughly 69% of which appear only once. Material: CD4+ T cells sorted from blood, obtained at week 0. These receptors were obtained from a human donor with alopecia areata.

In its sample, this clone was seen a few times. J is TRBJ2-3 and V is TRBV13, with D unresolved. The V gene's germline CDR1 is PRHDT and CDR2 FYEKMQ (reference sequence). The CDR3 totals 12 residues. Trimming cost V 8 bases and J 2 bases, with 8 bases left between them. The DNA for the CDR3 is TGTGCCAGCTCTCGTCACACAGATACGCAGTATTTT. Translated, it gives CASSRHTDTQYF.

The CDR3 protein is CAWSPSSSGNTIYF. The CDR3 DNA sequence: TGTGCCTGGAGCCCCTCCTCCTCTGGAAACACCATATATTTT. The chain uses TRBV30 and TRBJ1-3; D gene ambiguous. The CDR3 loop spans 14 amino acids. V lost 3 bases and J 0 bases, leaving 9 bases between the germline ends. Looked up from germline, CDR1 is GTSNPN and CDR2 is SVGIG (reference sequence).

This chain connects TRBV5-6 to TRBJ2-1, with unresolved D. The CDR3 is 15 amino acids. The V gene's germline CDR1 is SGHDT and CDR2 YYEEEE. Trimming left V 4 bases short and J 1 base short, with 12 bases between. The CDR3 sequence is CASSPGRTSYNEQFF. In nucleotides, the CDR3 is TGTGCCAGCAGCCCCGGACGTACTTCCTACAATGAGCAGTTCTTC.

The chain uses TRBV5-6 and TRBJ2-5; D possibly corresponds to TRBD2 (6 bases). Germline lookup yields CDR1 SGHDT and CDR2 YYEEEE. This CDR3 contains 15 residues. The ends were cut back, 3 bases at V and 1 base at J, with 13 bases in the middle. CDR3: CASSYIGGTQETQYF. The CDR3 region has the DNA TGTGCCAGCAGCTACATCGGGGGAACCCAAGAGACCCAGTACTTC.

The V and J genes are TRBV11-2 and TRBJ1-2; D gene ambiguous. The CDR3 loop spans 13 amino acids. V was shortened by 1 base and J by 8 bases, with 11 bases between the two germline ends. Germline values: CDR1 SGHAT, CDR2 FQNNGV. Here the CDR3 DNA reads TGTGCCAGCAGCTTAGGTGCAGGAGGAGGCTACACCTTC. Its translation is CASSLGAGGGYTF.

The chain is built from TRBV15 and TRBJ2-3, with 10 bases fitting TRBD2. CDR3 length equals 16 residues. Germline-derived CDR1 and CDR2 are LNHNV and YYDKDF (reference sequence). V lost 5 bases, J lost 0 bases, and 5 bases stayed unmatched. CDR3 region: CATSVRGLASTDTQYF. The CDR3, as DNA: TGTGCCACCAGCGTACGGGGACTAGCGAGCACAGATACGCAGTATTTT. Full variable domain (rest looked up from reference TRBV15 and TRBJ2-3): DAMVIQNPRYQVTQFGKPVTLSCSQTLNHNVMYWYQQKSSQAPKLLFHYYDKDFNNEADTPDNFQSRRPNTSFCFLDIRSPGLGDTAMYLCATSVRGLASTDTQYFGPGTRLTVL.

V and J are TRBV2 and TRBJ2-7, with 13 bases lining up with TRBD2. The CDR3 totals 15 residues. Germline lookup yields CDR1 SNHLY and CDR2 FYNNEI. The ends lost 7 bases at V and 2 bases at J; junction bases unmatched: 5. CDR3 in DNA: TGTGCCAGCAAAAGCGGGACTAGCGGGACCTACGAGCAGTACTTC. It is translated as CASKSGTSGTYEQYF.

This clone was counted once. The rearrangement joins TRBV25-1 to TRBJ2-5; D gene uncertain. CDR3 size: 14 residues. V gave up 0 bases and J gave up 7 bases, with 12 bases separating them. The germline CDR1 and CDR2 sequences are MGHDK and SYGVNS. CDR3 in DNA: TGTGCCAGCAGTGAATACAGAACGGCGGCGACCCAGTACTTC. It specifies CASSEYRTAATQYF.

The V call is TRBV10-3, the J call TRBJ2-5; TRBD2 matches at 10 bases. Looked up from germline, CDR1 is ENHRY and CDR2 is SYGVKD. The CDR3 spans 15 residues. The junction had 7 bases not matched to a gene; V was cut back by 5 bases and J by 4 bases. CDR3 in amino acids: CAISSLAGAGETQYF. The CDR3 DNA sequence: TGTGCCATCAGTTCCCTAGCGGGGGCCGGAGAGACCCAGTACTTC.

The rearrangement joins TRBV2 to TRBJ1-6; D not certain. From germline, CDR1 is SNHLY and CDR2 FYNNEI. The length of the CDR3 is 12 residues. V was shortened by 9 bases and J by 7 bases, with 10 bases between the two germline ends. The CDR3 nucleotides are TGTGCCAGGGGGATGATCAATTCACCCCTCCACTTT. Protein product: CARGMINSPLHF.

Here the CDR3 DNA reads TGCAGCGTTGAAGGGAGCGGGCAGGGACAGGGCGAGCAGTACTTC. This translates into CSVEGSGQGQGEQYF. This chain uses TRBV29-1 with TRBJ2-7; 9 bases fit TRBD1. This CDR3 is 15 amino acids long. Unmatched junction bases numbered 10, after V lost 1 base and J lost 6 bases. Germline loops: CDR1 SQVTM, CDR2 ANQGSEA.

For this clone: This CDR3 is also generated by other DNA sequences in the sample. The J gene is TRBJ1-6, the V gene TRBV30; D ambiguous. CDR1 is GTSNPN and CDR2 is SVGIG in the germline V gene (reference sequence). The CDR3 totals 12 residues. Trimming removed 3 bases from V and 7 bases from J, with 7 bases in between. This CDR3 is CAWSGNNSPLHF. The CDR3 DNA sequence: TGTGCCTGGAGCGGTAACAATTCACCCCTCCACTTT.

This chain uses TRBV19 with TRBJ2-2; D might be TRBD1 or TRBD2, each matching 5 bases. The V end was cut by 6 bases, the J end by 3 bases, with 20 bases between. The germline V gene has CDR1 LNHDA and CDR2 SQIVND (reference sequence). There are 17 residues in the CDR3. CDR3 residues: CASREIGAPGDTGELFF. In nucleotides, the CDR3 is TGTGCCAGTAGGGAGATCGGGGCCCCCGGGGACACCGGGGAGCTGTTTTTT.

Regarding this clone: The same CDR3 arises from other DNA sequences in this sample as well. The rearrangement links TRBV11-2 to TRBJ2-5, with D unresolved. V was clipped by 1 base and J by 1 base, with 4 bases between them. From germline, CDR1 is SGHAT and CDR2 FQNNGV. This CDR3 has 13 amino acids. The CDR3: CASSLGLQETQYF. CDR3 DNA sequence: TGTGCCAGCAGCTTAGGTCTCCAAGAGACCCAGTACTTC.